The 14 T cell receptor beta chains listed next were all sequenced from one sample in a study of blood T cell repertoires in COVID-19. Profiled with immunoSEQ multiplex PCR; TCRdb holds only in-frame clones, not every one. The table has under 250,000 clones, about four fifths seen once. The sample taken for sequencing was peripheral blood. All receptors come from a woman aged 40 to 50 with active or convalescent COVID-19.

This clone was counted a few times. The chain couples TRBV2 to TRBJ2-1; maybe TRBD1 (6 bases). V shed 6 bases and J shed 0 bases, with 12 bases lying between them. Germline CDR1 reads SNHLY; CDR2 reads FYNNEI. This CDR3 has 15 amino acids. CDR3 residues: CASSARDNSYNEQFF. DNA of the CDR3: TGTGCCAGCAGCGCGAGGGACAACTCCTACAATGAGCAGTTCTTC.

This clone was found once. The chain employs TRBV7-8 and TRBJ2-1; possible D gene TRBD2, 6 bases. With 1 base removed from V and 9 bases from J, the gap between germline ends came to 13 bases. The CDR3 is 14 amino acids. Germline values: CDR1 SGHVS, CDR2 FQNEAQ. DNA of the CDR3: TGTGCCAGCAGCTTAGGTGGTAGCGGAACTGAGCAGTTCTTC. Its protein product is CASSLGGSGTEQFF.

The chain recombines TRBV6-4 with TRBJ1-6; no firm D call. The CDR3 extends over 16 amino acids. Trimming shortened V by 3 bases and J by 0 bases, and 9 bases separated the two germline ends. Germline V CDR1 and CDR2: MRHNA, SNTAGT. CDR3 loop: CASSEQPSSYNSPLHF. CDR3 DNA sequence: TGTGCCAGCAGTGAACAGCCGAGCTCCTATAATTCACCCCTCCACTTT.

This clone was found once. The rearrangement links TRBV19 to TRBJ2-3, with 8 bases lining up with TRBD2. Per the germline V gene, CDR1 is LNHDA and CDR2 is SQIVND (reference sequence). This CDR3 comprises 15 residues. V trimming: 7 bases; J trimming: 3 bases; junction bases outside the gene matches: 9. The CDR3 loop reads CASIPSGSGTDTQYF. The CDR3 coding sequence is TGTGCCAGTATCCCGAGCGGGAGTGGTACAGATACGCAGTATTTT.

The genes are TRBV5-6 and TRBJ1-3, with D possibly matching TRBD1 (5 bases). CDR1 is SGHDT, CDR2 YYEEEE, per germline. Trimming cost V 0 bases and J 0 bases, with 13 bases left between them. The CDR3 is 17 residues long. This CDR3 reads CASSLGGGGGSGNTIYF. The CDR3 DNA reads as TGTGCCAGCAGCTTGGGTGGCGGGGGAGGCTCTGGAAACACCATATATTTT.

This chain links TRBV12-3 or TRBV12-4 with TRBJ2-1, with 9 nucleotides matching TRBD2. The trim removed 11 bases at V and 4 bases at J, leaving 3 bases unmatched. This CDR3 spans 12 amino acids. The CDR3 coding sequence is TGTGCCTCGACTAGCGGTTACAATGAGCAGTTCTTC. This encodes CASTSGYNEQFF.

V usage is TRBV28 and J usage is TRBJ1-2, with 12 bases fitting TRBD1. Per the germline V gene, CDR1 is MDHEN and CDR2 is SYDVKM. There are 15 residues in the CDR3. V was clipped by 4 bases and J by 8 bases; unmatched bases: 8. CDR3 protein: CASSSPGQGAGGYTF. In DNA, the CDR3 is TGTGCCAGCAGTTCCCCGGGACAGGGGGCGGGGGGCTACACCTTC.

Only one count was recorded for this clone. The V and J genes are TRBV25-1 and TRBJ2-3; 7 nucleotides line up with TRBD1. There are 16 residues in the CDR3. Looked up from germline, CDR1 is MGHDK and CDR2 is SYGVNS. V trimming: 1 base; J trimming: 4 bases; junction bases outside the gene matches: 8. The chain's CDR3 is CASSESTGRGADTQYF. The CDR3 DNA is TGTGCCAGCAGTGAATCGACAGGGCGTGGCGCAGATACGCAGTATTTT.

This sequence joins TRBV30 and TRBJ2-7; tentatively, D is TRBD2 (5 bases). The germline gives CDR1 GTSNPN, CDR2 SVGIG (reference sequence). V was shortened by 4 bases and J by 4 bases, with 23 bases between the two germline ends. This CDR3 has 16 residues. CDR3 loop: CAWTSWRAGRTYEQYF. Here the CDR3 DNA reads TGTGCCTGGACCTCCTGGCGGGCAGGACGAACATACGAGCAGTACTTC.

This clone was observed a handful of times. V and J are TRBV25-1 and TRBJ2-3, with 8 bases aligning to TRBD1. The CDR3 has 15 residues. J was trimmed by 3 bases and V by 5 bases; bases with no gene match: 7. The germline gives CDR1 MGHDK, CDR2 SYGVNS. CDR3 DNA sequence: TGTGCCAGCAGTCCCGGGACAGGATCAACAGATACGCAGTATTTT. Encoded protein: CASSPGTGSTDTQYF.

Comments on this clone: Mismatch with germline at one junction end may stem from a read error. This chain uses TRBV5-5 with TRBJ2-2; TRBD1 matches at 9 bases. Looked up from germline, CDR1 is SGHKS and CDR2 is YYEKEE (reference sequence). CDR3 length equals 17 residues. The CDR3 sequence: CASSLDPGTGNAGELFF. The DNA of the CDR3 is TGTGCCAGCAGCTTGGATCCCGGGACAGGGAACGCCGGGGAGCTGTTTTTT.

The chain is built from TRBV30 and TRBJ2-7, with TRBD2 matching 8 bases. This CDR3 region has 15 residues. CDR1 and CDR2 from the germline V gene are GTSNPN and SVGIG (reference sequence). The V gene end was trimmed by 0 bases and the J gene end by 0 bases; junction bases not matched to a gene: 4. Here the CDR3 DNA reads TGTGCCTGGAGTGTACTAGCGGATACCTCCTACGAGCAGTACTTC. Protein product: CAWSVLADTSYEQYF.

The CDR3 DNA sequence: TGTGCCAGCTCACCACCGGGACAGGGCCCAGCTCAGCCCCAGCATTTT. Amino acids: CASSPPGQGPAQPQHF. This chain uses TRBV18 with TRBJ1-5, with 9 bases identical to TRBD1. Germline CDR1 reads KGHSH; CDR2 reads LQKENI. The junction had 6 bases not matched to a gene; V was cut back by 0 bases and J by 6 bases. This CDR3 contains 16 residues. Using reference TRBV18 and TRBJ1-5 for the parts outside the CDR3, the full variable domain is NAGVMQNPRHLVRRRGQEARLRCSPMKGHSHVYWYRQLPEEGLKFMVYLQKENIIDESGMPKERFSAEFPKEGPSILRIQQVVRGDSAAYFCASSPPGQGPAQPQHFGDGTRLSIL.

The chain is built from TRBV11-3 and TRBJ2-1; TRBD1 matches 7 bases. Per germline, CDR1 SGHNT and CDR2 YENEEA. The V segment lost 2 bases and the J segment 6 bases; nucleotides outside the gene matches: 7. The CDR3 covers 15 residues. CDR3 sequence reads: CASSLKERQGNEQFF. The CDR3 DNA is TGTGCCAGCAGCTTAAAGGAACGACAGGGCAATGAGCAGTTCTTC.